This T cell receptor (beta chain) was documented in a study of T cell responses to AZD1222 COVID-19 vaccine. Study-wide findings and caveats: Increased Spike-specific TCR breadth and depth were observed after two AZD1222 doses. Reportedly, nearly half the spike-specific TCRs target unmutated variant regions. The span of vaccine-associated CD4 TCRs extended across spike, with dominance at 160-218 and 743-854. Mostly white British, mostly female donors; authors suggested clonal diversity may be underestimated.

A note on this clone: Antigen: not known.

V shed 3 bases and J 2 bases; nucleotides not matched to a gene: 9. The CDR3 spans 17 residues. Germline CDR1 is SGHTA and CDR2 is FQGNSA. Clones were sequenced by immunoSEQ multiplex PCR, and TCRdb holds only the in-frame ones, with some missing. The sample yields about 54,000 clones, 75% to 90% seen once. This clonotype was obtained from an adult who received the AZD1222 COVID-19 vaccine. The sample here was peripheral blood, taken 28 days after the second AZD1222 dose. The chain recombines TRBV7-2 with TRBJ1-3; 8 nucleotides align to TRBD1. In DNA, the CDR3 is TGTGCCAGCAGCTTCATGGCAGGGGGCGGGACTGGAAACACCATATATTTT. Translating gives CASSFMAGGGTGNTIYF.